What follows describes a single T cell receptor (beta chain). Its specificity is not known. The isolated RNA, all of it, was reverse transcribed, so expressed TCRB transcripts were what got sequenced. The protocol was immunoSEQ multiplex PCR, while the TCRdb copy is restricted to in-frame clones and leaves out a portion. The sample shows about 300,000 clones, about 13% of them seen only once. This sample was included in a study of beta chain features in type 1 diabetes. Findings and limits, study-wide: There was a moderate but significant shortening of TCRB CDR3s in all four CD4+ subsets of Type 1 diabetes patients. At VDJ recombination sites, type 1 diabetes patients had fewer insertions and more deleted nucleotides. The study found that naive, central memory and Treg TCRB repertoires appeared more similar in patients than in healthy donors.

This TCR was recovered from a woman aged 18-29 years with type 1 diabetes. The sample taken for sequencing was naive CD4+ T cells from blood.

The CDR3 DNA follows: TGTGCCATCAGTTGGGACAGCTCCTACGAGCAGTACTTC. Encoded protein: CAISWDSSYEQYF. The J gene is TRBJ2-7, the V gene TRBV10-3; 7 positions match TRBD1. This CDR3 contains 13 residues. Trimming took 5 bases from V and 0 from J; bases not matched to a gene: 1. Germline-derived CDR1 and CDR2 are ENHRY and SYGVKD.